What follows is one T cell receptor (beta chain) and its context. The clone's antigen remains unknown. No qualities accompany the bases; no much larger clone lies one base away. The library was made by the immunoSEQ multiplex PCR assay. For the multiplex PCR, a mixture combining 60 forward primers for TCR Vbeta segments and 13 reverse primers for TCR Jbeta segments was used. The CDR3 region of rearranged TCR beta genes was amplified from genomic DNA by a multiplex PCR assay. The amplified TCR beta libraries were sequenced on the Illumina HiSeq System as 87-base-pair reads. The authors' analysis ran thus. In a later analysis, 77 million or so unique TCR beta chains were counted across the approximately 670 repertoires, and approximately 11 million of these chains were shared by at least two donors. To remove PCR and sequencing errors, raw reads were error-corrected and collapsed into unique sequences using a nearest-neighbor algorithm that merged closely related sequences. V, D and J gene segments were assigned by aligning CDR3 sequences to IMGT reference sequences. For a sequence to be retained, a match of at least six nucleotides to both a V gene segment and a J gene segment was required. A rearrangement counted as productive if the CDR3 had no stop codons and remained in frame with V and J, and every other rearrangement counted as non-productive. CDR3 was defined according to IMGT convention as the region running from the second conserved V-encoded cysteine to the conserved J-encoded phenylalanine. The earlier analysis of about 500 of the donors excluded sequences that lacked an unambiguous match to a single V gene segment. An earlier analysis of under 750 of the donors called V segments functional above 56.7% productive rearrangements and segregating when the between-donor standard deviation exceeded 5%. A statistical classification framework was developed to diagnose cytomegalovirus status using the catalog of TCR beta chain sequences. A later analysis assigned V and J genes by comparing TCR nucleotide sequences with IMGT/GENE-DB human TR gene sequences. A later analysis assigned CDR3 sequences and most-parsimonious VDJ recombination scenarios with the TCRdist pipeline. In a later analysis, each TCR beta chain was defined by its CDR3 amino acid sequence together with its V-gene family, and reads without a unique V-gene family were excluded. A later analysis removed 600 or so highly shared, low-generation-probability nucleotide sequences to deal with suspected cross-contamination and a sequencing artifact. In a later analysis, a clonal expansion index for each public chain was calculated from normalized within-repertoire ranks of inferred template counts. Generation probabilities in a later analysis came from a VDJ recombination model fitted to out-of-frame rearrangements, and those results were checked against IGoR. Hypergeometric tests were used in a later analysis to score TCR-TCR, TCR-HLA and TCR-CMV co-occurrence, with a repertoire-size bias correction applied to the TCR pairs. To estimate false discovery rates, a later analysis permuted the HLA or CMV assignments 20 times. A later analysis grouped co-occurring TCRs with DBSCAN, adding TCRdist sequence similarity when clustering within HLA-allele-positive subsets. Repertoires with fewer than 30,000 or more than 120,000 public chains, plus five repertoires with anomalous nucleotide sharing, were excluded from co-occurrence clustering. TCRdb limited this immuneACCESS table to in-frame rearrangements with V and J called. A share of clones is missing; checked studies link under half to unresolved V genes, and the rest is unexplained. Clone size and V and J calls were adopted from that table, with D and trimming inferred from the DNA. A total of some 130,000 clones appear in this sample, around three quarters of them only once. Of the sample, over 3% is held by the ten largest clones.

The record originates from a study of cytomegalovirus exposure and HLA in healthy donors (dated by TCRdb to about 2017). Context from the whole study: An earlier analysis of several hundred of the donors reported roughly 270 Gb of sequence data and 117 million unique TCR beta sequences from roughly 200 million T cells. Both class I and class II loci were covered by HLA typing, at four-digit resolution. A later genetic analysis took genome-wide SNP genotypes for about 55% of the 666 donors and used that subset as a discovery cohort. A later analysis re-examined previously published TCR beta repertoires from 500 to 700 donors and added high-resolution HLA genotyping to investigate patterns of TCR occurrence. To decide whether each TCR beta V gene segment behaved as functional or pseudogenic, an earlier analysis of approximately 600 of the donors relied on high-throughput TCR beta sequencing. The genetic ancestry cluster associated with self-reported Caucasian donors included 80% to 90% of the 350 to 500 genotyped donors. An early release that covered about 600 HLA-typed donors contained around 300 gigabases of sequencing data and 70 million to 100 million unique TCR sequences. The study aimed to test whether signatures of past pathogen exposure could be identified by cataloging public T cell receptors. On average, roughly 240,000 unique TCR beta nucleotide sequences were sequenced per donor among 398 genotyped donors of the cohort, with around 19% of those sequences being non-productive. In the later analysis, no new phenotypic data were used to find candidate immune exposures; instead, reliance was placed on TCR beta sequences and their occurrence across donors. To predict cytomegalovirus infection status, the study combined high-throughput TCR immunosequencing, statistical association of individual TCRs with disease status, and machine learning. Donor age, sex, ethnicity and CMV serostatus were compiled alongside the repertoire data. All discovery cohort repertoires had been generated using a single sequencing platform. The number of typed donors differed by locus: about 629-630 for A, B, C, DRB1 and DQB1; approximately 530 for DQA1; fewer than 610 for DPA1; and approximately 450 for DPB1. Roughly 5 DR-DQ haplotypes were handled as single units for association and clustering, since linkage in the cohort was strong. Besides the first cohort of hundreds of subjects, a separate validation cohort made up of about 120 different subjects was used. The study used immunosequencing to profile the T cell repertoires of some 600 subjects and linked those repertoires to cytomegalovirus serostatus. Broader findings and caveats from the paper: The study gave a list of 150 to 200 TCR beta chains associated with cytomegalovirus. Across donors, most TCR sequences were observed very rarely, whereas some public TCRs were present in many individuals. According to a later genetic analysis, donors in an Asian-associated ancestry cluster had fewer N-insertions in productive TCRs than the approximately 670-donor mean. Because HLA typing was missing for some donors at each locus, association tests included only the typed subset. The classifier was reported to diagnose cytomegalovirus status with high specificity and sensitivity in both the original and validation cohorts. In a later analysis, HLA-associated TCR beta chains showed more clonal expansion and lower generation probabilities than non-associated chains that were equally common. Strong co-occurrence of HLA alleles, especially DR and DQ, made assigning TCR associations to individual alleles difficult. In this cohort, only TCR beta chains were sequenced, and detectable features were limited by the absence of alpha or paired-chain data. In an earlier analysis of some 540 of the donors, most TCR beta V segments appeared in productive rearrangements about 87% or about 30% of the time, broadly matching IMGT annotations. A further reported finding was that TCR beta sequences accurately predicted the HLA-A and HLA-B alleles for most subjects in the first cohort. In a later analysis, 16,951 TCR beta sequences were associated with specific HLA alleles at a false discovery rate of 0.05. The 87-base-pair reads could not distinguish some IMGT-functional V segments, including TRBV6-2 and TRBV6-3, so those segments were excluded. Three of the identified cytomegalovirus-associated TCR beta chains were confirmed in vitro to be specific for cytomegalovirus antigens. Because counts were too low, roughly 16 rarely observed V segments, including chromosome 9 orphons, were left out of the earlier analysis of approximately 580 of the donors. Most CMV-associated TCR beta chains appeared to be HLA-restricted in a later analysis, and the HLA associations seemed to be driven largely by CMV exposure. In a later analysis, several top co-occurrence clusters were reported to appear linked to parvovirus B19, influenza, CMV and Epstein-Barr virus. The sequencing pipeline was judged likely to have produced a cluster of highly shared sequence variants as a technical artifact. In a later analysis, the rate of TCR association differed among HLA loci, with DRB1 alleles having the most associated TCRs and HLA-C alleles having the fewest. Linkage disequilibrium might explain the correlated functional status among segregating V segments, but an unknown experimental factor could not be excluded. A later genetic analysis associated a missense DCLRE1C variant with V-gene and J-gene trimming of TCR beta chains, and an independent cohort replicated the association. The presence/absence analyses assumed that sequencing depth was roughly uniform across donors, and that assumption may not be true. The authors suggested that the approach could potentially be generalized to other disease states and immunological phenotypes. Immune exposure information for the cohort was limited to CMV serostatus.

CDR1 and CDR2 were assigned from the germline V gene (reference sequence) as GTSNPN and SVGIG. The trim is 1 base for V and 5 bases for J, with a gap of 11 bases between the germline ends. Reading from cysteine to phenylalanine, the CDR3 counts 13 amino acids. Only the CDR3 portion is preserved as DNA: 39 bases, with reading frame beginning at the first base. In total, 666 healthy bone marrow donors made up the cohort. Cohort members were all nominally healthy when sampled, although unrecorded immune exposures were likely present. The donor was CMV seronegative and was included in the group of hundreds of seronegative cohort members. Every donor gave a peripheral blood sample, and the peripheral blood mononuclear cells from that sample were used for TCR beta sequencing. The Qiagen DNeasy Blood Extraction Kit was used to extract genomic DNA from the blood cell samples.

The sample taken for sequencing was PBMCs. This sequence was found in a man aged 35-49 years in good health and CMV-seronegative. Rearrangement joined TRBV30 to TRBJ1-2; a tentative D call is TRBD1 (6 bases match). Read as DNA, the sequence is TGTGCCTGGAGTGCCACAGGGTGGTATGGCTACACCTTC. It specifies CAWSATGWYGYTF.